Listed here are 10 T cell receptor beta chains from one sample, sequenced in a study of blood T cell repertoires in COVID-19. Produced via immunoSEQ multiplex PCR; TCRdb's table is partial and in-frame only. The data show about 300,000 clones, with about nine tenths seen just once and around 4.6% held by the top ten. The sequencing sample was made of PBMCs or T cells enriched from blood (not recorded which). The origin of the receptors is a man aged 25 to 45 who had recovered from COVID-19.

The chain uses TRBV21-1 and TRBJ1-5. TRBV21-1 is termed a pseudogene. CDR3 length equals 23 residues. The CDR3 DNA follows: TGTGCCAGCAGCAAATTCCTCGGAGGCCCTCTCCATCCCGCTAACTATAGCAATCAGCCCCAGCATTTT. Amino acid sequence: CASSKFLGGPLHPANYSNQPQHF.

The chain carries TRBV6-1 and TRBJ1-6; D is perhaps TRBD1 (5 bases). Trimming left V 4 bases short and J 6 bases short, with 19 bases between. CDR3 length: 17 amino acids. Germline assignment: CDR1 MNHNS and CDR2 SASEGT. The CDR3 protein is CASSVARAFPSNSPLHF. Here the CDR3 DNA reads TGTGCCAGCAGTGTTGCCAGGGCCTTCCCCAGTAATTCACCCCTCCACTTT.

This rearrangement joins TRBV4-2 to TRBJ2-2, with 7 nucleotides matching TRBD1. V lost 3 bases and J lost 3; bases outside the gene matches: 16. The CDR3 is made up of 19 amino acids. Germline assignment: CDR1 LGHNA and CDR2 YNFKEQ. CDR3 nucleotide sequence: TGTGCCAGCAGCCATCACTTAATGGGCCGGGACAGTCACACCGGGGAGCTGTTTTTT. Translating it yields CASSHHLMGRDSHTGELFF.

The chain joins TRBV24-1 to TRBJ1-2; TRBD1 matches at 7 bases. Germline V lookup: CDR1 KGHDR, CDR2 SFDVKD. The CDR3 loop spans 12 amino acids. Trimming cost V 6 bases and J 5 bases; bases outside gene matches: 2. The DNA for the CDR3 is TGTGCCACCAGTACAGGGGTTTATGGCTACACCTTC. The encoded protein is CATSTGVYGYTF.

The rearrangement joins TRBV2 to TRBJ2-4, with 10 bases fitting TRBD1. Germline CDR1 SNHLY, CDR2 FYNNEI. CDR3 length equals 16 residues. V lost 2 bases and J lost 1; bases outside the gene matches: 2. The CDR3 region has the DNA TGTGCCAGCAGTGAACCGGGACAGGGGGCCAAAAACATTCAGTACTTC. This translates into CASSEPGQGAKNIQYF.

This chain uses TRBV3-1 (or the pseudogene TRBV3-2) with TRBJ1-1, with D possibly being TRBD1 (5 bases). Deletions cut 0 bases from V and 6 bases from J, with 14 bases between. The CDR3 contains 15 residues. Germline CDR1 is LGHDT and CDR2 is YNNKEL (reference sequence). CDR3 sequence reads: CASSQDPPEQAEAFF. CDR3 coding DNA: TGTGCCAGCAGCCAAGATCCCCCGGAACAGGCTGAAGCTTTCTTT.

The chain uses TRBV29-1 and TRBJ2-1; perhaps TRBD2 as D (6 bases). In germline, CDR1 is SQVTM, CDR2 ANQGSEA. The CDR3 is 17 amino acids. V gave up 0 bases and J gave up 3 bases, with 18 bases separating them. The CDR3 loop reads CSVEDPRGGKLYNEQFF. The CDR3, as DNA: TGCAGCGTTGAAGATCCTAGGGGCGGGAAACTCTACAATGAGCAGTTCTTC.

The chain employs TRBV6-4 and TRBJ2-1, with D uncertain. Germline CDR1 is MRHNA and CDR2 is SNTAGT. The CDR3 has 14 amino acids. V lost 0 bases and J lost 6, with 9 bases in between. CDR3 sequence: CASSDSGRLNEQFF. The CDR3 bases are TGTGCCAGCAGTGACTCTGGCAGGCTCAATGAGCAGTTCTTC.

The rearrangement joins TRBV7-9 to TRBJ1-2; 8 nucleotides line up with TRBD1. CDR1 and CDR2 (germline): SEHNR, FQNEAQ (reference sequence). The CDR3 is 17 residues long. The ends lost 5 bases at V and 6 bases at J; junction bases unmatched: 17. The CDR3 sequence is CASSGAATPGGVDGYTF. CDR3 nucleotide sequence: TGTGCCAGCAGCGGAGCCGCCACGCCAGGGGGCGTCGATGGCTACACCTTC.

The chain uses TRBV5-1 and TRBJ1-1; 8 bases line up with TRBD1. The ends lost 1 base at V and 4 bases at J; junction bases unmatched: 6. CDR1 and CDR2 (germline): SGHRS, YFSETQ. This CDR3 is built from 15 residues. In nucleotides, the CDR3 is TGCGCCAGCAGCTTGCAGGGGGCTAAGACCACTGAAGCTTTCTTT. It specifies CASSLQGAKTTEAFF.